The 21 T cell receptor beta chains below were found in one sample sequenced in a study of shared clonotypes between healthy human individuals. Sequencing was performed with immunoSEQ multiplex PCR; in TCRdb, only in-frame clones are kept and a portion is missing. This table holds roughly 720,000 clones, less than 95% found once. The sequenced sample was memory CD8+ T cells from PBMCs. As to subset: CD45RO+ cells pooled with CCR7-negative TemRA cells. These receptors originate from a man younger than 35 in good health. Some clones in this sample may be carry-over from other donors' samples.

The chain uses TRBV11-3 and TRBJ2-3; TRBD2 matches 7 bases. The CDR3 is 15 residues long. The germline V gene encodes CDR1 SGHNT and CDR2 YENEEA. J lost 2 bases, V lost 2 bases, and 4 bases had no gene match. The CDR3 loop reads CASSLLAEHTDTQYF. CDR3 sequence (DNA): TGTGCCAGCAGCTTACTAGCGGAACACACAGATACGCAGTATTTT.

This chain uses TRBV4-1 with TRBJ2-1; TRBD2 aligns across 12 bases. Germline loops: CDR1 MGHRA, CDR2 YSYEKL. V lost 5 bases, J lost 8 bases, and 7 bases stayed unmatched. The CDR3 spans 15 residues. CDR3 DNA sequence: TGCGCCAGCAGCGAAAGACTAGCGGGAGTCTATGAGCAGTTCTTC. Amino acid sequence: CASSERLAGVYEQFF.

The V gene is TRBV7-9, the J gene TRBJ2-1; the D call may be TRBD1 or TRBD2 (6 bases each). Trimming shortened V by 1 base and J by 8 bases, and 15 bases separated the two germline ends. The V gene's germline CDR1 is SEHNR and CDR2 FQNEAQ (reference sequence). The CDR3 covers 15 residues. CDR3 DNA sequence: TGTGCCAGCAGCTTAGTACAGGGACTTTGGGATGAGCAGTTCTTC. Its protein product is CASSLVQGLWDEQFF.

The gene calls are TRBV21-1 and TRBJ2-7; the D call of TRBD2 is as the table states it, not checked on the DNA. TRBV21-1 is a listed pseudogene. The CDR3 totals 19 residues. CDR3 protein: CASSKGERVARGLVREQYF. In nucleotides, the CDR3 is TGTGCCAGCAGCAAAGGGGAACGTGTCGCGAGGGGACTAGTGAGAGAGCAGTACTTC.

The CDR3, as DNA: TGTGCCAGCATTTTACGGACGGCACCTTACTATGGCTACACCTTC. Its protein product is CASILRTAPYYGYTF. The rearrangement links TRBV6-1 to TRBJ1-2; the D is unclear. Per the germline V gene, CDR1 is MNHNS and CDR2 is SASEGT. The CDR3 runs 15 residues. Trimming pared 7 bases from V and 3 bases from J, leaving 18 bases between.

The V gene is TRBV7-9, the J gene TRBJ1-1; D call uncertain. The CDR3 runs 16 residues. Trimming took off 5 bases at V and 1 base at J, with 17 bases between the two ends. CDR1 and CDR2 (germline): SEHNR, FQNEAQ (reference sequence). The CDR3 DNA follows: TGTGCCAGCAGCCCCCAAGGGAGCCCAGGGAACACTGAAGCTTTCTTT. Residues: CASSPQGSPGNTEAFF.

The genes are TRBV9 and TRBJ2-7, with a tentative D call TRBD1 (6 bases). This CDR3 has 16 amino acids. Trimming took off 0 bases at V and 2 bases at J, with 15 bases between the two ends. The germline V gene has CDR1 SGDLS and CDR2 YYNGEE. DNA for the CDR3: TGTGCCAGCAGCGTAGAACAGGTGAAGGGGGCCTACGAGCAGTACTTC. Translated, it gives CASSVEQVKGAYEQYF. The entire variable domain, with the rest obtained from reference TRBV9 and TRBJ2-7, is as follows: DSGVTQTPKHLITATGQRVTLRCSPRSGDLSVYWYQQSLDQGLQFLIQYYNGEERAKGNILERFSAQQFPDLHSELNLSSLELGDSALYFCASSVEQVKGAYEQYFGPGTRLTVT.

This chain uses TRBV5-1 with TRBJ2-4, with 7 bases matching TRBD1. Per the germline V gene, CDR1 is SGHRS and CDR2 is YFSETQ. Losses at the gene ends were 4 bases for V and 4 bases for J; bases not matched to a gene: 2. This CDR3 is 13 amino acids long. The CDR3 protein is CASSPGQKNIQYF. CDR3 DNA: TGCGCCAGCAGCCCGGGACAGAAAAACATTCAGTACTTC. The full variable domain, with the rest looked up from reference TRBV5-1 and TRBJ2-4, is KAGVTQTPRYLIKTRGQQVTLSCSPISGHRSVSWYQQTPGQGLQFLFEYFSETQRNKGNFPGRFSGRQFSNSRSEMNVSTLELGDSALYLCASSPGQKNIQYFGAGTRLSVL.

The chain couples TRBV27 to TRBJ2-7; the D is unclear. The V and J ends lost 5 bases and 3 bases respectively, with 14 bases between them. Germline V gives CDR1 MNHEY, CDR2 SMNVEV (reference sequence). The CDR3 totals 14 residues. The DNA for the CDR3 is TGTGCCAGCAGTGCCACCGGGTCCCTCTACGAGCAGTACTTC. Translation gives CASSATGSLYEQYF.

The chain is built from TRBV6-6 and TRBJ2-7, with 9 bases fitting TRBD1. The CDR3 has 16 amino acids. Trimming cost V 2 bases and J 3 bases; bases outside gene matches: 8. Per the germline V gene, CDR1 is MNHNY and CDR2 is SVGAGI (reference sequence). The CDR3 region has the DNA TGTGCCAGCAGTTACACCGGACAGGGGCCGTTCTACGAGCAGTACTTC. Translation: CASSYTGQGPFYEQYF.

The V gene is TRBV27, the J gene TRBJ1-1, with 8 bases fitting TRBD1. From germline, CDR1 is MNHEY and CDR2 SMNVEV (reference sequence). The CDR3 length is 14 residues. Unmatched junction bases numbered 5, after V lost 5 bases and J lost 3 bases. Written as DNA, the CDR3 is TGTGCCAGCAGTCCCCTGGACAGGGACACTGAAGCTTTCTTT. It yields the protein CASSPLDRDTEAFF.

The CDR3 coding sequence is TGTGCCAGCAGCTGGGACAGGGGTGTGGACACTGAAGCTTTCTTT. Its protein is CASSWDRGVDTEAFF. This chain uses TRBV5-4 with TRBJ1-1; 10 bases are shared with TRBD1. Trimming removed 3 bases from V and 3 bases from J; junction bases left unmatched: 5. Germline-derived CDR1 and CDR2 are SGHNT and YYREEE (reference sequence). The CDR3 sequence is 15 residues long. Filled out from reference TRBV5-4 and TRBJ1-1, the complete variable domain reads ETGVTQSPTHLIKTRGQQVTLRCSSQSGHNTVSWYQQALGQGPQFIFQYYREEENGRGNFPPRFSGLQFPNYSSELNVNALELDDSALYLCASSWDRGVDTEAFFGQGTRLTVV.

V gene TRBV27 combines with J gene TRBJ2-6; D is perhaps TRBD1 or TRBD2 (5 bases each). The CDR3 consists of 16 residues. The germline gives CDR1 MNHEY, CDR2 SMNVEV (reference sequence). V was clipped by 7 bases and J by 1 base, with 14 bases between them. The CDR3 DNA is TGTGCCAGCACCTCCCGTGGGGGATCTGGGGCCAACGTCCTGACTTTC. This gives the protein CASTSRGGSGANVLTF.

The chain is built from TRBV28 and TRBJ1-4, with D perhaps TRBD1 (5 bases). Germline loops: CDR1 MDHEN, CDR2 SYDVKM. CDR3 size: 12 residues. Trimming left V 5 bases short and J 11 bases short, with 12 bases between. DNA of the CDR3: TGTGCCAGCAGTAGTTGGGCAGGGAAACTGTTTTTT. The encoded protein is CASSSWAGKLFF.

The chain combines TRBV13 with TRBJ1-1; D is undetermined. The CDR3 is 14 amino acids. The V and J ends lost 0 bases and 6 bases respectively, with 11 bases between them. Germline CDR1 reads PRHDT; CDR2 reads FYEKMQ (reference sequence). The CDR3 region has the DNA TGTGCCAGCAGCTTAGGCGACAAGCTTTCTGAAGCTTTCTTT. Its translation: CASSLGDKLSEAFF.

CDR3 nucleotide sequence: TGCGCCAGCAGCCCGGTGCTAGCAGGGGGTTTTCGCGAGCAGTACTTC. Encoded protein: CASSPVLAGGFREQYF. This rearrangement joins TRBV5-1 to TRBJ2-7; 7 bases fit TRBD1. The J segment lost 6 bases and the V segment lost 4 bases, leaving 16 bases of the junction unmatched. Germline-derived CDR1 and CDR2 are SGHRS and YFSETQ. The CDR3 length is 16 residues.

The chain is built from TRBV27 and TRBJ2-5; D remains unclear. The CDR3 consists of 14 residues. Trimming took off 5 bases at V and 0 bases at J, with 10 bases between the two ends. Germline CDR1 reads MNHEY; CDR2 reads SMNVEV (reference sequence). CDR3 amino acids: CASSPQEYQETQYF. The DNA of the CDR3 is TGTGCCAGCAGTCCCCAGGAATACCAAGAGACCCAGTACTTC.

V usage is TRBV14 and J usage is TRBJ2-2; 8 nucleotides match TRBD2. Per germline, CDR1 SGHDN and CDR2 FVKESK. Trimming cost V 4 bases and J 6 bases; bases outside gene matches: 7. The CDR3 has 15 residues. Here the CDR3 reads CASSLRGGASGELFF. CDR3 DNA: TGTGCCAGCAGCCTCCGGGGGGGCGCCTCCGGGGAGCTGTTTTTT. The variable domain in full, completed from reference TRBV14 and TRBJ2-2, reads EAGVTQFPSHSVIEKGQTVTLRCDPISGHDNLYWYRRVMGKEIKFLLHFVKESKQDESGMPNNRFLAERTGGTYSTLKVQPAELEDSGVYFCASSLRGGASGELFFGEGSRLTVL.

The chain has TRBV6-6 and TRBJ2-7; TRBD1 agrees at 7 bases. The CDR3 spans 15 residues. Germline V lookup: CDR1 MNHNY, CDR2 SVGAGI (reference sequence). V dropped 2 bases and J dropped 4; count of bases not matched to a gene: 8. In DNA form, the CDR3 reads TGTGCCAGCAGTTACACGACAGGGCAGGTTTACGAGCAGTACTTC. It codes for CASSYTTGQVYEQYF.

The chain carries TRBV28 and TRBJ2-3; D remains unclear. Germline V gene sequence: CDR1 MDHEN, CDR2 SYDVKM. Trimming took off 3 bases at V and 1 base at J, with 11 bases between the two ends. The CDR3 is 15 amino acids. The CDR3 region is CASSFDRTGTDTQYF. The CDR3 DNA is TGTGCCAGCAGTTTCGACCGGACCGGCACAGATACGCAGTATTTT.

The chain recombines TRBV4-1 with TRBJ1-4; possible D gene TRBD1, 5 bases. This CDR3 is 17 amino acids long. Deletions cut 4 bases from V and 0 bases from J, with 15 bases between. Germline V CDR1 and CDR2: MGHRA, YSYEKL. This chain's CDR3 is CASSPLPLGATNEKLFF. In nucleotides, the CDR3 is TGCGCCAGCAGCCCACTACCCCTGGGGGCAACTAATGAAAAACTGTTTTTT.